A selection of T cell receptor beta chains follows, all from one sample in a study of control samples from healthy donors and cancer patients. Using immunoSEQ multiplex PCR, the repertoire was profiled, and TCRdb retains in-frame clones only, with some absent. Altogether about 130,000 clones are present, roughly 87% being singletons, with the ten largest covering around 2%. The material sequenced was blood. These receptor sequences come from a man between 18 and 35 years old in good health. CDR3s include the opening cysteine and the closing phenylalanine or tryptophan. D genes are given only for firm matches. Size is stated for part of the rows, as once, few or many counts, or as a class when the clone is expanded.

>TRBD1|TRBJ1-2|TRBV12-3/TRBV12-4|-
CASSKGQREGYTF
TGTGCCAGCAGTAAGGGACAGCGAGAAGGCTACACCTTC
>-|TRBJ2-1|TRBV12-3/TRBV12-4|once
CASSFGSSGEQFF
TGTGCCAGCAGTTTTGGCAGCTCAGGTGAGCAGTTCTTC
>TRBD1|TRBJ2-7|TRBV7-6|-
CASSPQPGQGAWEQYF
TGTGCCAGCAGCCCCCAGCCGGGACAGGGGGCTTGGGAGCAGTACTTC
>-|TRBJ1-6|TRBV2|few
CASSVSEMGNSPLHF
TGTGCCAGCAGTGTTTCGGAAATGGGTAATTCACCCCTCCACTTT
>-|TRBJ2-5|TRBV28|-
CASSPRRWGQETQYF
TGTGCCAGCAGTCCCCGTCGGTGGGGCCAAGAGACCCAGTACTTC
>TRBD1|TRBJ1-1|TRBV28|-
CASSHYRGLNTEAFF
TGTGCCAGCAGTCATTACAGGGGCCTGAACACTGAAGCTTTCTTT
>-|TRBJ2-3|TRBV5-1|-
CASSSGRGRGTDTQYF
TGCGCCAGCAGCTCAGGACGAGGACGGGGCACAGATACGCAGTATTTT
>-|TRBJ1-2|TRBV7-2|-
CASSLAQGSGYTF
TGTGCCAGCAGCTTAGCACAGGGCTCTGGCTACACCTTC
>TRBD1|TRBJ1-2|TRBV28|-
CASSHPNRRQGLSTNYGYTF
TGTGCCAGCAGTCACCCAAACCGAAGACAGGGGTTATCAACTAACTATGGCTACACCTTC
>-|TRBJ2-7|TRBV12-3/TRBV12-4|-
CASSRGPEQYF
TGTGCCAGCAGTAGGGGACCCGAGCAGTACTTC
>-|TRBJ2-6|TRBV3-1/TRBV3-2|-
CASSLSTGANVLTF
TGTGCCAGCAGCCTTTCAACTGGGGCCAACGTCCTGACTTTC
>-|TRBJ1-6|TRBV5-1|-
CASSLDRVSPLHF
TGCGCCAGCAGCTTGGACAGGGTTTCACCCCTCCACTTT
>TRBD2|TRBJ2-1|TRBV24-1|once
CATSEGGRAYNEQFF
TGTGCCACCAGTGAAGGCGGGAGGGCCTACAATGAGCAGTTCTTC
>-|TRBJ1-3|TRBV27|-
CAAGHLPGNTIYF
TGTGCCGCGGGACACCTCCCGGGAAACACCATATATTTT
>-|TRBJ1-1|TRBV12-3/TRBV12-4|-
CASSYPGAGQAFF
TGTGCCAGCAGTTACCCAGGGGCCGGACAAGCTTTCTTT
>-|TRBJ1-1|TRBV11-3|-
CASSGVNTEAFF
TGTGCCAGCAGCGGCGTCAACACTGAAGCTTTCTTT
>-|TRBJ2-2|TRBV25-1|-
CASTRKTSSGELFF
TGTGCCAGCACTAGAAAGACTAGTTCCGGGGAGCTGTTTTTT
>TRBD1|TRBJ2-2|TRBV28|once
CASGSGTGNTGELFF
TGTGCCAGCGGATCCGGGACAGGGAACACCGGGGAGCTGTTTTTT
>TRBD2|TRBJ2-7|TRBV19|once
CASRGTGTMAYEQYF
TGTGCCAGTAGGGGAACCGGGACTATGGCCTACGAGCAGTACTTC
>-|TRBJ2-7|TRBV2|-
CASSEALGPHEQYF
TGTGCCAGCAGTGAAGCGCTCGGGCCCCACGAGCAGTACTTC
>-|TRBJ1-4|TRBV10-1|-
CASSETREKLFF
TGCGCCAGCAGTGAGACGCGGGAGAAACTGTTTTTT
>-|TRBJ1-4|TRBV6-5|-
CASSYEGQSNEKLFF
TGTGCCAGCAGTTATGAAGGACAGTCGAATGAAAAACTGTTTTTT
>-|TRBJ2-5|TRBV11-2|-
CACLRSRSQETQYF
TGTGCCTGCTTGAGGAGCAGGTCCCAAGAGACCCAGTACTTC